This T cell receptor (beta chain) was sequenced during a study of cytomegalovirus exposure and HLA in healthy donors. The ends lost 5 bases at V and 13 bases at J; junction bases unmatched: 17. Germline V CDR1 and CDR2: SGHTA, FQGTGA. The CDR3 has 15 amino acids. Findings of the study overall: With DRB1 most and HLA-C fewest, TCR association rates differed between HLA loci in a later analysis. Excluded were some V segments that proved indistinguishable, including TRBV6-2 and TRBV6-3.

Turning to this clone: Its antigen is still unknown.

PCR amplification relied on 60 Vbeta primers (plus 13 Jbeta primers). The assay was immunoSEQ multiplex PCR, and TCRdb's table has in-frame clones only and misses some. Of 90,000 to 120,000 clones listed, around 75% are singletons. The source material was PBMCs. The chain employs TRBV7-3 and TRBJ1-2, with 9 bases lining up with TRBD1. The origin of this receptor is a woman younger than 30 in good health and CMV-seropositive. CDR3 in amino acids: CASSLKTPGQGDVTF. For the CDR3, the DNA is TGTGCCAGCAGCCTTAAAACTCCGGGACAGGGAGATGTCACCTTC.